The rows below give T cell receptor beta chains drawn from one sample of a study of OX40 agonist ivuxolimab in advanced cancers. Profiled with immunoSEQ multiplex PCR; TCRdb holds only in-frame clones, not every one. The table lists 55,000 to 60,000 clones, 93% of them singletons. Source: CD4+ or CD8+ T cells sorted from blood, taken in a trial of the OX40 agonist ivuxolimab. The receptors here all came from an adult with an advanced solid tumor such as melanoma, head and neck, liver or kidney cancer. Each CDR3 is given without its conserved first and last residue. The D gene is left open where the match is weak. Expanded clones get a size class; other rows say once, few or many, or leave the size out.

V: TRBV7-8
J: TRBJ2-1
D: .
size: .
CDR3: ASSPPVGSYNEQF

V: TRBV7-2
J: TRBJ2-2
D: .
size: .
CDR3: ASSLEGWGEDTGELF

V: TRBV7-3
J: TRBJ2-3
D: .
size: .
CDR3: ASSFGWRDPATDTQY

V: TRBV7-9
J: TRBJ1-5
D: .
size: .
CDR3: ASSFGGVNQPQH

V: TRBV27
J: TRBJ2-1
D: .
size: .
CDR3: ASSPRGAFNEQF

V: TRBV19
J: TRBJ2-1
D: TRBD1
size: .
CDR3: ASSIGQDRWNEQF

V: TRBV2
J: TRBJ1-1
D: .
size: .
CDR3: ASSEDSYTEAF

V: TRBV7-6
J: TRBJ1-2
D: .
size: .
CDR3: ASSPRQAPSYGYT

V: TRBV4-1
J: TRBJ1-2
D: TRBD1
size: once
CDR3: ASSDGTGGSNYGYT

V: TRBV9
J: TRBJ2-1
D: TRBD1
size: .
CDR3: ASSLDMDRAEQF

V: TRBV19
J: TRBJ2-1
D: .
size: .
CDR3: AEKGEGVYEQF

V: TRBV29-1
J: TRBJ2-7
D: .
size: .
CDR3: SVEDITGWY

V: TRBV9
J: TRBJ2-1
D: .
size: once
CDR3: ASSVGGRNEQF

V: TRBV9
J: TRBJ2-5
D: TRBD1
size: .
CDR3: ASSVVGQGQETQY